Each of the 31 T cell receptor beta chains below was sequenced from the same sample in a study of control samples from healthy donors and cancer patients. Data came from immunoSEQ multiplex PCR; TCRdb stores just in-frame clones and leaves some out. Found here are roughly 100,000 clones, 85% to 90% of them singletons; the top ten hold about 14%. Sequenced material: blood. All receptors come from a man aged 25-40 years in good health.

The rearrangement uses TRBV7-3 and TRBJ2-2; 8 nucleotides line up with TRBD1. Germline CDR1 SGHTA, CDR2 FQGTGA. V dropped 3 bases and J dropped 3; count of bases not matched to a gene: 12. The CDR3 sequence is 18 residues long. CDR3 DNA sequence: TGTGCCAGCAGCTTTGATCTCTATGGACAGGGCCACACCGGGGAGCTGTTTTTT. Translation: CASSFDLYGQGHTGELFF. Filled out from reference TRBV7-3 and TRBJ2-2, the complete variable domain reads GAGVSQTPSNKVTEKGKYVELRCDPISGHTALYWYRQSLGQGPEFLIYFQGTGAADDSGLPNDRFFAVRPEGSVSTLKIQRTERGDSAVYLCASSFDLYGQGHTGELFFGEGSRLTVL.

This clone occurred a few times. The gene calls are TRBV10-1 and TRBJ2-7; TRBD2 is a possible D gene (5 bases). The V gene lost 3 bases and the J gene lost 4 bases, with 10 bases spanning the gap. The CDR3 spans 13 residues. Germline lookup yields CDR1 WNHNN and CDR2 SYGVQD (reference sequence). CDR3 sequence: CASSEEGWYEQYF. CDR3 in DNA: TGCGCCAGCAGTGAAGAGGGTTGGTACGAGCAGTACTTC.

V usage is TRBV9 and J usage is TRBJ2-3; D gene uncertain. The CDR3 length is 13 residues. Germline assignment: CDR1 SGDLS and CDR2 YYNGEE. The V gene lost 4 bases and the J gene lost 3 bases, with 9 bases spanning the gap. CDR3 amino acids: CASSPPRTDTQYF. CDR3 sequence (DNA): TGTGCCAGCAGCCCCCCAAGAACAGATACGCAGTATTTT.

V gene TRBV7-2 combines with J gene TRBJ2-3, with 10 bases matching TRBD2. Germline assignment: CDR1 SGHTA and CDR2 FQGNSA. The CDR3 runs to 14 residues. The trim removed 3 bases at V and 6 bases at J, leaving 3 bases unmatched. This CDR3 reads CASSFSGRRDTQYF. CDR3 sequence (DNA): TGTGCCAGCAGCTTTAGCGGGAGGCGCGATACGCAGTATTTT.

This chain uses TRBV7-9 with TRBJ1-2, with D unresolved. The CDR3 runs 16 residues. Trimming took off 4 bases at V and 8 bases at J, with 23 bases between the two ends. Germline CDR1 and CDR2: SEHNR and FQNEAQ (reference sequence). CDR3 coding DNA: TGTGCCAGCAGCTGGAACCAGGCTTTTGGGTTTCAGGGCTACACCTTC. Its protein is CASSWNQAFGFQGYTF.

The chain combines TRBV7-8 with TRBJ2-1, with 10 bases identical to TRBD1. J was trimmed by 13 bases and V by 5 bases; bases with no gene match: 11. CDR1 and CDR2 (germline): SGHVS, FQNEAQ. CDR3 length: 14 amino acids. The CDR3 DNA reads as TGTGCCAGCAGCATCCTCCGGGACAGGGGAGATCAGTTCTTC. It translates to CASSILRDRGDQFF.

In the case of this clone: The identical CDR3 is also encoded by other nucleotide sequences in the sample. CDR3 nucleotides: TGTGCCAGCAGCGTGAGCACAGATACGCAGTATTTT. This codes for CASSVSTDTQYF. This chain uses TRBV9 with TRBJ2-3, with D unclear. V was clipped by 2 bases and J by 0 bases, with 1 base between them. In germline, CDR1 is SGDLS, CDR2 YYNGEE. The CDR3 extends over 12 amino acids.

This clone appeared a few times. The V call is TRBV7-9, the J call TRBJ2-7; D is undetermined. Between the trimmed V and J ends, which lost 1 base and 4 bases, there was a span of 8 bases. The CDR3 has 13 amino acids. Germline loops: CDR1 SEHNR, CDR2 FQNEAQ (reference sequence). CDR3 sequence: CASSLGSLYEQYF. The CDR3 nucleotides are TGTGCCAGCAGCTTAGGCAGTTTATACGAGCAGTACTTC.

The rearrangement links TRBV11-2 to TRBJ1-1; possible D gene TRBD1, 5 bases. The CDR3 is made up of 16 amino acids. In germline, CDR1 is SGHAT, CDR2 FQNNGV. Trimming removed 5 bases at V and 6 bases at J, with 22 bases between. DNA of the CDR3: TGTGCCAGCAGCAACCAGATTCGGGGCTCAACTTCTGAAGCTTTCTTT. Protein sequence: CASSNQIRGSTSEAFF.

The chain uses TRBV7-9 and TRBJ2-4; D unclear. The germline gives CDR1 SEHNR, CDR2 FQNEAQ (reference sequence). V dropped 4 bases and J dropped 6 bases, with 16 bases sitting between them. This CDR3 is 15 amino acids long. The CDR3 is CASSSSTDWGNIQYF. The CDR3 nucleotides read TGTGCCAGCAGCTCGAGCACCGACTGGGGAAACATTCAGTACTTC.

In nucleotides, the CDR3 is TGTGCCAGCAGCTTGTGGCTAGCGGTGGCAGATACGCAGTATTTT. It codes for CASSLWLAVADTQYF. The V gene is TRBV5-5, the J gene TRBJ2-3; TRBD2 matches at 7 bases. CDR3 size: 15 residues. J lost 4 bases, V lost 1 base, and 6 bases had no gene match. Germline CDR1 and CDR2: SGHKS and YYEKEE (reference sequence).

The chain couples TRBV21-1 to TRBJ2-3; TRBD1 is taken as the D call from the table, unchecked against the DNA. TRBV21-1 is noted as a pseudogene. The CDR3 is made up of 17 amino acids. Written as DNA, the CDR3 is TGTGCCAGCAGCAAAGTGTGCCAGGGGCCCACCAAAGATACGCAGTATTTT. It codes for CASSKVCQGPTKDTQYF.

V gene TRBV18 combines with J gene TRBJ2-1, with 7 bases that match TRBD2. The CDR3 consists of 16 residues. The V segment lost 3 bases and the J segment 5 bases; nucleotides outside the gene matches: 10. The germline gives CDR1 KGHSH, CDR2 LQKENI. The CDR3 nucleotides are TGTGCCAGCTCACCTTCAGAGGCGGGAGCGAACAATGAGCAGTTCTTC. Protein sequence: CASSPSEAGANNEQFF.

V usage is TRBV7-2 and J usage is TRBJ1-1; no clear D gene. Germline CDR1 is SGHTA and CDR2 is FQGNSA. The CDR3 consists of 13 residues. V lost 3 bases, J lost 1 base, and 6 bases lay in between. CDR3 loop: CASSFIKNTEAFF. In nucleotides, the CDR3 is TGTGCCAGCAGCTTTATTAAGAACACTGAAGCTTTCTTT.

CDR3 region: CASSSLPTGLGTEAFF. For the CDR3, the DNA is TGTGCCAGCAGTTCCCTCCCGACAGGCTTGGGCACTGAAGCTTTCTTT. The chain carries TRBV27 and TRBJ1-1; D might be TRBD1 (6 bases). Germline V gives CDR1 MNHEY, CDR2 SMNVEV (reference sequence). The CDR3 covers 16 residues. The V gene lost 4 bases and the J gene lost 4 bases, with 19 bases spanning the gap.

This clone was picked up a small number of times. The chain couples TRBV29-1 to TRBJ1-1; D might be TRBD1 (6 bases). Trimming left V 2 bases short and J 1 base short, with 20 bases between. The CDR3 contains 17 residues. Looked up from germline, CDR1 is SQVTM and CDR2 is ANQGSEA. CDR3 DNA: TGCAGCGTTGAAAACCCCGGCCGGGGGGCAGGGAACACTGAAGCTTTCTTT. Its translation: CSVENPGRGAGNTEAFF.

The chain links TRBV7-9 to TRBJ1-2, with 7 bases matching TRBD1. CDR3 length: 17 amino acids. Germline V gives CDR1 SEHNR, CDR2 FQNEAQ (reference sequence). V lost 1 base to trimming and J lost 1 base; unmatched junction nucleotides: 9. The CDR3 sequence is CASSLVEGASDNYGYTF. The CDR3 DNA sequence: TGTGCCAGCAGCTTAGTGGAGGGGGCGAGCGATAACTATGGCTACACCTTC. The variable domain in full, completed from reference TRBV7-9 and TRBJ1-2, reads DTGVSQNPRHKITKRGQNVTFRCDPISEHNRLYWYRQTLGQGPEFLTYFQNEAQLEKSRLLSDRFSAERPKGSFSTLEIQRTEQGDSAMYLCASSLVEGASDNYGYTFGSGTRLTVV.

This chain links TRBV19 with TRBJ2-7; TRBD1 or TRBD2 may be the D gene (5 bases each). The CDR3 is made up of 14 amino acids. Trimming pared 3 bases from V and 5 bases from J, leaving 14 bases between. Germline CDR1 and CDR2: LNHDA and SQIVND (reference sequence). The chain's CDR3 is CASSIGALTDEQYF. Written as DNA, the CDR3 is TGTGCCAGTAGTATCGGGGCTCTCACCGACGAGCAGTACTTC. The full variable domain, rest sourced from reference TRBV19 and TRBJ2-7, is DGGITQSPKYLFRKEGQNVTLSCEQNLNHDAMYWYRQDPGQGLRLIYYSQIVNDFQKGDIAEGYSVSREKKESFPLTVTSAQKNPTAFYLCASSIGALTDEQYFGPGTRLTVT.

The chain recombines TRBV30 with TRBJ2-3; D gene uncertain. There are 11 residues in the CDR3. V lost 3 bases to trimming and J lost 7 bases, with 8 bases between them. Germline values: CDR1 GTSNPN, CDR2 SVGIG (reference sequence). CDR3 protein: CAWSAQYTQYF. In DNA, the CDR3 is TGTGCCTGGAGCGCCCAATATACGCAGTATTTT. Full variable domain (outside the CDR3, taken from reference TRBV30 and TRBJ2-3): SQTIHQWPATLVQPVGSPLSLECTVEGTSNPNLYWYRQAAGRGLQLLFYSVGIGQISSEVPQNLSASRPQDRQFILSSKKLLLSDSGFYLCAWSAQYTQYFGPGTRLTVL.

The CDR3 sequence is CASSLTVGPQHF. The CDR3 DNA reads as TGTGCCAGCAGTTTAACCGTCGGGCCCCAGCATTTT. This chain connects TRBV28 to TRBJ1-5; no clear D. Deletions cut 2 bases from V and 9 bases from J, with 8 bases between. The CDR3 is 12 residues long. In germline, CDR1 is MDHEN, CDR2 SYDVKM.

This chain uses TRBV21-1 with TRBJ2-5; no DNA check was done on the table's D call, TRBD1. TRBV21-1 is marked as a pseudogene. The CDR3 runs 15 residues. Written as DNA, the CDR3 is TGTGCCAGCAGCAAAGCACAGGGTTATGCGGAGACCCAGTACTTC. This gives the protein CASSKAQGYAETQYF.

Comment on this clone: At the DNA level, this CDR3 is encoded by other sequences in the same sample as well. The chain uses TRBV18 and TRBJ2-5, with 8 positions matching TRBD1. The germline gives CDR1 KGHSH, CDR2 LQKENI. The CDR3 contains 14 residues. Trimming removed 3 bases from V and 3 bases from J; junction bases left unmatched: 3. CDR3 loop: CASSPGTGKETQYF. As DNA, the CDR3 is TGTGCCAGCTCACCCGGGACAGGAAAAGAGACCCAGTACTTC.

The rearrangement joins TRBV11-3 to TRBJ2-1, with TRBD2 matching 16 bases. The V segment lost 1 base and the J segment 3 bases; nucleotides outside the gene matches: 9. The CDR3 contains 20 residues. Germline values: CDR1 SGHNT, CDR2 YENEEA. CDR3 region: CASSLVGLAGGRVFYNEQFF. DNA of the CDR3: TGTGCCAGCAGCTTAGTGGGACTAGCGGGAGGGAGGGTTTTCTACAATGAGCAGTTCTTC.

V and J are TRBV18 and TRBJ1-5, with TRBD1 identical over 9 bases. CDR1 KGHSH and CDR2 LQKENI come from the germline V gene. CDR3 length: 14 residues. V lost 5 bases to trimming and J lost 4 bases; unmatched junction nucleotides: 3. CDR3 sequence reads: CASSGDRGNQPQHF. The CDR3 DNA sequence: TGTGCCAGCTCAGGAGACAGGGGGAATCAGCCCCAGCATTTT.

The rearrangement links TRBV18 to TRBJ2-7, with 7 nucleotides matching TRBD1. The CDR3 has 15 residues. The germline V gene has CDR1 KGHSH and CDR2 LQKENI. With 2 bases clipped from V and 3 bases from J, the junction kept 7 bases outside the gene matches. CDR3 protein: CASSPYTGASYEQYF. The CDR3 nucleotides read TGTGCCAGCTCACCATACACAGGGGCTAGCTACGAGCAGTACTTC.

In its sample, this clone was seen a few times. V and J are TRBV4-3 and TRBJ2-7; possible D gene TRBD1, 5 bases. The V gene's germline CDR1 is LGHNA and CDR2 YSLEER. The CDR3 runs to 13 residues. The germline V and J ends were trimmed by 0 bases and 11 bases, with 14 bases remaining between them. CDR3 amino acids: CASSQEGSTDKYF. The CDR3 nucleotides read TGCGCCAGCAGCCAAGAGGGGTCGACAGATAAGTACTTC.

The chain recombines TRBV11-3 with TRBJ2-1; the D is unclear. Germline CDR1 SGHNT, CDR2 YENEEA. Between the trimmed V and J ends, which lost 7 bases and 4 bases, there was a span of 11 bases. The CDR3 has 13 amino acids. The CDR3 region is CASTADRYNEQFF. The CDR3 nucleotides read TGTGCCAGCACCGCAGACCGTTACAATGAGCAGTTCTTC.

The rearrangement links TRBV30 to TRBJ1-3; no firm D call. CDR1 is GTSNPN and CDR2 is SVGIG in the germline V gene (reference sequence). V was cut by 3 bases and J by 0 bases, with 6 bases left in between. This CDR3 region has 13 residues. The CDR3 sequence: CAWSSFSGNTIYF. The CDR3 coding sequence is TGTGCCTGGAGCAGTTTCTCTGGAAACACCATATATTTT.

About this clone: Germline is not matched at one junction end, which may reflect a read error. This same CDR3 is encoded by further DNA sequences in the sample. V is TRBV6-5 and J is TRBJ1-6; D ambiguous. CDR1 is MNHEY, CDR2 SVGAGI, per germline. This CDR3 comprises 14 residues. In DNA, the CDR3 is TGCGCCAGCAGTTACGGCGGCAGTAATTCACCCCTCCACTTT. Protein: CASSYGGSNSPLHF.

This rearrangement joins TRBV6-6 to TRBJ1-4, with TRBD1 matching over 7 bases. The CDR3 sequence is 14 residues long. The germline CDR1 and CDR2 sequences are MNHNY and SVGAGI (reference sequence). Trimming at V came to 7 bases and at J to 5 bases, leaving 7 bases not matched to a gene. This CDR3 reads CASTPQGRNEKLFF. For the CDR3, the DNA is TGTGCCAGCACCCCACAGGGGCGGAATGAAAAACTGTTTTTT.

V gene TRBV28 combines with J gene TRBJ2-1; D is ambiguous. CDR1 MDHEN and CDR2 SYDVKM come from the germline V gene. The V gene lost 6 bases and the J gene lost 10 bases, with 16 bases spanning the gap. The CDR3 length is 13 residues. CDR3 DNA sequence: TGTGCCAGCAGGGGCTACTGGGGATCGGAGCAGTTCTTC. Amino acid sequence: CASRGYWGSEQFF.